These T cell receptor beta chains were read from a single sample in a study of cytomegalovirus exposure and HLA in healthy donors. TCRdb keeps only in-frame clones here, not all; method: immunoSEQ multiplex PCR. The table lists approximately 220,000 clones, roughly 82% of them singletons, with 6% in the top ten. The sequenced material came from PBMCs. These receptors were collected from a man aged 40-49 years in good health and CMV-seropositive. Both conserved end residues are part of each CDR3. Fields, in order: J gene, D gene, V gene, clone size, CDR3 DNA, CDR3 protein. D genes are given only for firm matches. Part of the rows lack a size; the others show once, few, many or a class for expanded clones.

J: TRBJ2-3; D: TRBD2; V: TRBV4-1; size: NA; DNA: TGCGCCAGCAGCCAAGATCGGGGACTAGCGACAGATACGCAGTATTTT; CDR3: CASSQDRGLATDTQYF
J: TRBJ1-5; D: NA; V: TRBV6-6; size: NA; DNA: TGTGCCAGCAGTACAGTCTCTACCCCCAATCAGCCCCAGCATTTT; CDR3: CASSTVSTPNQPQHF
J: TRBJ1-2; D: NA; V: TRBV29-1; size: NA; DNA: TGCAGCGGAACGACAGGAAGCAATGGCTACACCTTC; CDR3: CSGTTGSNGYTF
J: TRBJ2-7; D: TRBD2; V: TRBV5-1; size: NA; DNA: TGCGCCAGCAGCTTGAAAAGCGCTAGCGGACACTACGAGCAGTACTTC; CDR3: CASSLKSASGHYEQYF
J: TRBJ1-1; D: NA; V: TRBV19; size: many; DNA: TGTGCCAGTAGTTGGGACACTCAGAACACTGAAGCTTTCTTT; CDR3: CASSWDTQNTEAFF
J: TRBJ1-1; D: TRBD1; V: TRBV4-1; size: NA; DNA: TGCGCCAGCAGCCTACCGACAGGGGGCACTGAAGCTTTCTTT; CDR3: CASSLPTGGTEAFF
J: TRBJ2-3; D: NA; V: TRBV9; size: NA; DNA: TGTGCCAGCAGCGTAGACGGACTGTATCTGGATACGCAGTATTTT; CDR3: CASSVDGLYLDTQYF
J: TRBJ2-5; D: TRBD2; V: TRBV19; size: NA; DNA: TGTGCCAGTAGTACCGGACTAGCGGGAGCAAGGGAGACCCAGTACTTC; CDR3: CASSTGLAGARETQYF
J: TRBJ1-2; D: NA; V: TRBV9; size: once; DNA: TGTGCCAGCAGCGGAGGGAACTATGGCTACACCTTC; CDR3: CASSGGNYGYTF
J: TRBJ2-1; D: NA; V: TRBV18; size: few; DNA: TGTGCCAGCTCACCAGACAGTCTGAATGAGCAGTTCTTC; CDR3: CASSPDSLNEQFF
J: TRBJ1-1; D: NA; V: TRBV5-1; size: NA; DNA: TGCGCCAGCAGAGGCTCGGGAGGCACTGAAGCTTTCTTT; CDR3: CASRGSGGTEAFF
J: TRBJ2-4; D: TRBD2; V: TRBV5-1; size: NA; DNA: TGCGCCAGCAGCTTGGAGGCGGGAGGGTTCAACATTCAGTACTTC; CDR3: CASSLEAGGFNIQYF
J: TRBJ2-1; D: TRBD2; V: TRBV6-5; size: NA; DNA: TGTGCCAGCAGTTACCACGGGACTAGCGGTTACAATGAGCAGTTCTTC; CDR3: CASSYHGTSGYNEQFF
J: TRBJ2-3; D: TRBD2; V: TRBV6-5; size: NA; DNA: TGTGCCAGCAGGGGAGCGGGAGGACGCACAGATACGCAGTATTTT; CDR3: CASRGAGGRTDTQYF
J: TRBJ1-2; D: NA; V: TRBV6-5; size: NA; DNA: TGTGCCAGCAGTTCGGGGGGTGACTATGGCTACACCTTC; CDR3: CASSSGGDYGYTF
J: TRBJ1-2; D: NA; V: TRBV11-3; size: NA; DNA: TGTGCCAGCAGTTCCGGACGAGGGTTCAACTATGGCTACACCTTC; CDR3: CASSSGRGFNYGYTF
J: TRBJ1-2; D: NA; V: TRBV5-4; size: NA; DNA: TGTGCCAGCAGCTTGGAAGAGGGAGAGTACGGAAGTCTCTATGGCTACACCTTC; CDR3: CASSLEEGEYGSLYGYTF
J: TRBJ2-5; D: TRBD2; V: TRBV7-3; size: NA; DNA: TGTGCCAGCAGCTTAAGAGCGGGAGGGCTCAGTGAGACCCAGTACTTC; CDR3: CASSLRAGGLSETQYF
J: TRBJ2-1; D: TRBD2; V: TRBV29-1; size: NA; DNA: TGCAGCGTTGCCGGGGCTAGCGGGGCGAGGGATGAGCAGTTCTTC; CDR3: CSVAGASGARDEQFF
J: TRBJ1-2; D: NA; V: TRBV6-1; size: NA; DNA: TGTGCCAGCAGCGAAGGAGCGACTGCGTATGGCTACACCTTC; CDR3: CASSEGATAYGYTF
J: TRBJ1-2; D: TRBD1; V: TRBV5-1; size: NA; DNA: TGCGCCAGCACTGTTACAGGGGGCGGCTATGGCTACACCTTC; CDR3: CASTVTGGGYGYTF
J: TRBJ2-1; D: TRBD2; V: TRBV25-1; size: NA; DNA: TGTGCCAGCAGCAGAAAACTAGCGGGAGGATACAATGAGCAGTTCTTC; CDR3: CASSRKLAGGYNEQFF
J: TRBJ2-7; D: TRBD2; V: TRBV19; size: NA; DNA: TGTGCCAGTAGGACTAGCGGGGACTACGAGCAGTACTTC; CDR3: CASRTSGDYEQYF
J: TRBJ1-5; D: TRBD1; V: TRBV6-5; size: NA; DNA: TGTGCCAGCAGTTCCACAGGGGGCGGCAATCAGCCCCAGCATTTT; CDR3: CASSSTGGGNQPQHF
J: TRBJ2-3; D: NA; V: TRBV10-1; size: NA; DNA: TGCGCCAGCAGTTCCTCGTACAGGGCGGGGGGCACAGATACGCAGTATTTT; CDR3: CASSSSYRAGGTDTQYF
J: TRBJ2-5; D: TRBD2; V: TRBV30; size: NA; DNA: TGTGCCTGGAGCGAAACTAGCGGGAGGGCCCTCGGGACCCAGTACTTC; CDR3: CAWSETSGRALGTQYF
J: TRBJ2-2; D: TRBD1; V: TRBV5-1; size: NA; DNA: TGCGCCAGCAGCACCAAACAGACAGGGAGCACCGGGGAGCTGTTTTTT; CDR3: CASSTKQTGSTGELFF
J: TRBJ2-1; D: NA; V: TRBV5-6; size: NA; DNA: TGTGCCAGCAGTGGGCCCGATTACAATGAGCAGTTCTTC; CDR3: CASSGPDYNEQFF
J: TRBJ1-3; D: TRBD1; V: TRBV5-6; size: NA; DNA: TGTGCCAGCAGCCCGACAGGGGCCCGGGGTGGAAACACCATATATTTT; CDR3: CASSPTGARGGNTIYF
J: TRBJ2-3; D: TRBD2; V: TRBV27; size: NA; DNA: TGTGCCAGCAGTTACTTCACAAGCGGGGGTAGAGATACGCAGTATTTT; CDR3: CASSYFTSGGRDTQYF
J: TRBJ1-2; D: TRBD1; V: TRBV4-1; size: NA; DNA: TGCGCCAGCAGCCAAGACGCCGCGGGACAGGGGAACTATGGCTACACCTTC; CDR3: CASSQDAAGQGNYGYTF
J: TRBJ1-2; D: NA; V: TRBV29-1; size: NA; DNA: TGCAGCGCAGCCGAGACTGCGTCCTATGGCTACACCTTC; CDR3: CSAAETASYGYTF
J: TRBJ2-3; D: NA; V: TRBV4-1; size: NA; DNA: TGCGCCAGCAGCCTGGCCCTGGAGGTGGTAGATACGCAGTATTTT; CDR3: CASSLALEVVDTQYF
J: TRBJ1-4; D: TRBD1; V: TRBV5-8; size: NA; DNA: TGTGCCAGCAGCTCTGCACGACAGGGGACTTCAACTAATGAAAAACTGTTTTTT; CDR3: CASSSARQGTSTNEKLFF
J: TRBJ1-5; D: NA; V: TRBV18; size: few; DNA: TGTGCCAGCTCACCTGTCCGGAATCAGCCCCAGCATTTT; CDR3: CASSPVRNQPQHF
J: TRBJ1-2; D: NA; V: TRBV6-5; size: once; DNA: TGTGCCAGCAGCATCGGGGTGCCAGGCTATGGCTACACCTTC; CDR3: CASSIGVPGYGYTF
J: TRBJ2-1; D: TRBD2; V: TRBV18; size: NA; DNA: TGTGCCAGCTCACCGAGGCCGGGAGGGTCCTACAATGAGCAGTTCTTC; CDR3: CASSPRPGGSYNEQFF
J: TRBJ1-5; D: NA; V: TRBV4-2; size: once; DNA: TGTGCCAGCAGCCACCTACAGGCGATCAATCAGCCCCAGCATTTT; CDR3: CASSHLQAINQPQHF
J: TRBJ2-1; D: TRBD2; V: TRBV5-4; size: few; DNA: TGTGCCAGCAGCTTGGAACGGACTAGCGGATACAATGAGCAGTTCTTC; CDR3: CASSLERTSGYNEQFF
J: TRBJ2-1; D: NA; V: TRBV7-7; size: NA; DNA: TGTGCTAGCAGCTTATCGGCGGGGTCTTCACCCAATGAGCAGTTCTTC; CDR3: CASSLSAGSSPNEQFF
J: TRBJ1-1; D: NA; V: TRBV29-1; size: NA; DNA: TGCAGCGTTTCACAGGGTCCTGAAGCTTTCTTT; CDR3: CSVSQGPEAFF
J: TRBJ2-1; D: TRBD2; V: TRBV30; size: NA; DNA: TGTGCCTGGAGTGTGGGAGGGAAGTACAATGAGCAGTTCTTC; CDR3: CAWSVGGKYNEQFF